These T cell receptor beta chains were read from a single sample in a study of T cells in Graves' hyperthyroidism and ophthalmopathy. In TCRdb, the multiplex PCR reads were re-called with MiXCR into one record per CDR3 protein. The sample lists 380,000 or so distinct CDR3 sequences, 13% occurring once. Sequencing was performed on blood. The receptor set was obtained from a man aged 25 to 45 with Graves' hyperthyroidism that later progressed to Graves' ophthalmopathy. Each CDR3 is given with its conserved first and last residue. Each record gives: clone size, D gene, V gene, J gene, CDR3 protein, CDR3 DNA. D genes are given only for firm matches. Size is omitted from some rows. Given values are once, few, many or a class for expanded clones.

>many|NA|TRBV7-8|TRBJ1-5
CASSSRGGGQPQHF
TGTGCCAGCAGCTCTCGGGGGGGGGGACAGCCCCAGCATTTT
>many|NA|TRBV11-2|TRBJ2-1
CASSPWGGTRAEESYNEQFF
TGTGCCAGCAGCCCATGGGGTGGGACAAGGGCCGAGGAGTCCTACAATGAGCAGTTCTTC
>many|NA|TRBV7-9|TRBJ2-1
CASSLDASYNEQFF
TGTGCCAGCAGCTTAGATGCCTCCTACAATGAGCAGTTCTTC
>many|NA|TRBV6-1|TRBJ1-1
CASIPRMQREAFF
TGTGCCAGCATCCCCCGAATGCAGAGAGAAGCTTTCTTT
>many|NA|TRBV28|TRBJ1-5
CASSFDIGWGNQPQHF
TGTGCCAGCAGTTTTGATATAGGATGGGGCAATCAGCCCCAGCATTTT
>many|NA|TRBV20-1|TRBJ2-2
CSAGWIRELFF
TGCAGTGCGGGATGGATCCGGGAGCTGTTTTTT
>few|TRBD1|TRBV29-1|TRBJ2-1
CSVRQGAEQFF
TGCAGCGTGCGACAGGGGGCTGAGCAGTTCTTC
>few|TRBD1|TRBV5-1|TRBJ2-7
CASSGTGFNEQYF
TGCGCCAGCTCAGGGACAGGGTTCAACGAGCAGTACTTC
>many|TRBD2|TRBV5-1|TRBJ2-3
CASSLGGVAGDTQYF
TGCGCCAGCAGCTTGGGAGGAGTAGCGGGTGATACGCAGTATTTT
>many|NA|TRBV20-1|TRBJ1-4
CSARDRANNEKLFF
TGCAGTGCTAGAGATCGGGCGAATAATGAAAAACTGTTTTTT
>NA|NA|TRBV14|TRBJ1-2
CASSQGVANYGYTF
TGTGCCAGCAGCCAAGGAGTCGCTAACTATGGCTACACCTTC
>NA|NA|TRBV13|TRBJ1-6
CASSSQGQSPLHF
TGTGCCAGCAGTTCCCAAGGTCAGTCACCCCTCCACTTT
>many|NA|TRBV18|TRBJ2-7
CASSPSQGEQYF
TGTGCCAGCTCCCCCAGCCAGGGCGAGCAGTACTTC
>many|TRBD2|TRBV27|TRBJ2-3
CASSSLAGASTDTQYF
TGTGCCAGCAGTTCCCTAGCGGGGGCGAGCACAGATACGCAGTATTTT
>few|NA|TRBV29-1|TRBJ2-2
CSGENTGELFF
TGCAGCGGTGAGAACACCGGGGAGCTGTTTTTT
>few|NA|TRBV19|TRBJ1-5
CASSMAPEGNQPQHF
TGTGCCAGTAGTATGGCGCCTGAGGGCAATCAGCCCCAGCATTTT
>many|NA|TRBV11-3|TRBJ1-2
CASSLGGSTSSYTF
TGTGCCAGCAGCTTAGGGGGCAGCACCTCGAGCTACACCTTC
>few|TRBD2|TRBV6-6|TRBJ2-1
CASSYSGGGAYEQFF
TGTGCCAGCAGTTACTCTGGCGGGGGGGCATATGAGCAGTTCTTC
>NA|NA|TRBV24-1|TRBJ2-3
CATSDLTGTSTDTQYF
TGTGCCACCAGTGATTTGACAGGGACTAGCACAGATACGCAGTATTTT
>NA|TRBD2|TRBV20-1|TRBJ2-5
CSVPNRDYGGKETQYF
TGCAGTGTCCCCAACCGGGACTATGGGGGTAAAGAGACCCAGTACTTC
>many|NA|TRBV11-2|TRBJ2-7
CASSLDPYEQYF
TGTGCCAGCAGCTTAGACCCCTACGAGCAGTACTTC
>many|TRBD1|TRBV7-3|TRBJ2-6
CASSTGQGAPGANVLTF
TGTGCCAGCAGCACAGGACAGGGGGCGCCCGGGGCCAACGTCCTGACTTTC
>NA|TRBD1|TRBV30|TRBJ1-6
CASPTGVYNSPLHF
TGTGCCTCGCCGACAGGGGTTTATAATTCACCCCTCCACTTT
>many|TRBD1|TRBV3-1|TRBJ2-5
CASSQVDGTGQETQYF
TGTGCCAGCAGCCAAGTCGATGGGACAGGCCAAGAGACCCAGTACTTC
>many|NA|TRBV20-1|TRBJ2-5
CSARWGLETQYF
TGCAGTGCTAGATGGGGGTTAGAGACCCAGTACTTC
>many|TRBD2|TRBV12-5|TRBJ2-3
CASGLGSLASGGEDTQYF
TGTGCTAGTGGTTTGGGGAGCCTCGCTAGCGGGGGGGAAGATACGCAGTATTTT
>NA|NA|TRBV13|TRBJ2-7
CASSLGHKEGEQYF
TGTGCCAGCAGCTTAGGCCATAAGGAGGGCGAGCAGTACTTC
>NA|NA|TRBV10-1|TRBJ1-1
CASSESRGSTEAFF
TGCGCCAGCAGTGAGTCTCGGGGGTCCACTGAAGCTTTCTTT
>few|NA|TRBV28|TRBJ2-7
CASSFNPGYEQYF
TGTGCCAGCAGTTTTAACCCCGGCTACGAGCAGTACTTC
>NA|TRBD2|TRBV7-6|TRBJ2-4
CASSRLAGGGAKNIQYF
TGTGCCAGCAGCCGACTAGCGGGGGGGGGGGCCAAAAACATTCAGTACTTC
>NA|TRBD2|TRBV7-9|TRBJ2-7
CASRGLAAHEQYF
TGTGCCAGCAGAGGACTAGCGGCCCACGAGCAGTACTTC
>NA|NA|TRBV18|TRBJ2-2
CASSPPWAGTNTGELFF
TGTGCCAGCTCACCACCTTGGGCAGGAACGAACACCGGGGAGCTGTTTTTT
>few|NA|TRBV6-1|TRBJ1-1
CASSDGGGTRDIVMNTEAFF
TGTGCCAGCAGTGATGGGGGGGGGACAAGGGATATAGTTATGAACACTGAAGCTTTCTTT
>many|NA|TRBV20-1|TRBJ2-5
CSASGSNIETQYF
TGCAGTGCTAGTGGTTCGAACATTGAGACCCAGTACTTC
>NA|NA|TRBV5-1|TRBJ2-1
CASSPSTGKNEQFF
TGCGCCAGCAGCCCGTCCACGGGGAAAAATGAGCAGTTCTTC
>NA|NA|TRBV13|TRBJ1-2
CASSLVGDDGYTF
TGTGCCAGCAGCTTAGTAGGGGATGATGGCTACACCTTC
>NA|NA|TRBV5-5|TRBJ2-1
CASSPDYRGPPYNEQFF
TGTGCCAGCAGCCCGGACTACAGGGGCCCTCCCTACAATGAGCAGTTCTTC
>many|NA|TRBV11-2|TRBJ1-6
CASSLGRGTLHF
TGTGCCAGCAGCTTAGGCAGGGGAACCCTCCACTTT
>many|NA|TRBV12-3/TRBV12-4|TRBJ2-2
CASSPRGTGELFF
TGTGCCAGCAGTCCTCGGGGCACCGGGGAGCTGTTTTTT
>NA|TRBD2|TRBV11-2|TRBJ2-7
CASNPIAGPYEQYF
TGTGCCAGCAACCCCATAGCGGGCCCCTACGAGCAGTACTTC
>many|NA|TRBV2|TRBJ2-7
CASSDVGGGREQYF
TGTGCCAGCAGTGACGTGGGCGGGGGCCGCGAGCAGTACTTC
>many|TRBD2|TRBV7-2|TRBJ2-1
CASSTSGGANEQFF
TGTGCCAGCAGCACTAGCGGGGGGGCAAATGAGCAGTTCTTC
>many|TRBD1|TRBV6-1|TRBJ1-5
CASRLDRGRASNQPQHF
TGTGCCAGCAGACTGGACAGGGGGCGAGCGAGCAATCAGCCCCAGCATTTT
>NA|NA|TRBV6-2/TRBV6-3|TRBJ2-5
CASRVGTPEGGTQYF
TGTGCCAGCAGGGTGGGGACACCCGAGGGGGGGACCCAGTACTTC
>many|NA|TRBV7-8|TRBJ1-6
CASSLGGAYSPLHF
TGTGCCAGCAGCTTAGGGGGGGCATATTCACCCCTCCACTTT
>NA|NA|TRBV3-1|TRBJ2-7
CASSQGVRGYEQYF
TGTGCCAGCAGCCAAGGGGTCAGGGGTTACGAGCAGTACTTC
>many|NA|TRBV4-1|TRBJ2-5
CASSQGQQETQYF
TGCGCCAGCAGCCAAGGGCAGCAAGAGACCCAGTACTTC
>many|TRBD1|TRBV7-9|TRBJ2-7
CASSLSLGDSEQYF
TGTGCCAGCAGCTTAAGTCTAGGGGACAGCGAGCAGTACTTC
>many|NA|TRBV12-3/TRBV12-4|TRBJ2-7
CASRLGGYEQYF
TGTGCCAGCAGACTCGGGGGCTACGAGCAGTACTTC
>few|NA|TRBV5-1|TRBJ2-7
CASSFLGVEQYF
TGCGCCAGCAGCTTTTTAGGGGTCGAGCAGTACTTC
>NA|NA|TRBV2|TRBJ2-7
CASKRDSVSGGNEQYF
TGTGCCAGTAAACGGGACAGTGTCAGCGGGGGAAACGAGCAGTACTTC
>many|NA|TRBV7-9|TRBJ1-1
CASSFSLNTEAFF
TGTGCCAGCAGCTTCTCCCTGAACACTGAAGCTTTCTTT
>many|NA|TRBV5-1|TRBJ2-2
CASSSPIATGELFF
TGCGCCAGCAGCTCGCCCATCGCCACCGGGGAGCTGTTTTTT
>many|NA|TRBV20-1|TRBJ1-2
CSARDLQPGDYGYTF
TGCAGTGCTAGAGATCTACAGCCCGGGGACTATGGCTACACCTTC
>many|NA|TRBV6-1|TRBJ1-6
CASSEKVGSSYNSPLHF
TGTGCCAGCAGTGAAAAGGTCGGCAGCTCCTATAATTCACCCCTCCACTTT
>many|TRBD1|TRBV3-1|TRBJ1-4
CASMRTGSNEKLFF
TGTGCCAGCATGAGGACAGGATCTAATGAAAAACTGTTTTTT
>many|TRBD1|TRBV27|TRBJ2-7
CASRGTGGSYEQYF
TGTGCCAGCAGGGGGACAGGGGGCTCCTACGAGCAGTACTTC
>many|NA|TRBV12-3/TRBV12-4|TRBJ1-5
CASSFDREPQHF
TGTGCCAGCAGTTTTGACCGGGAGCCCCAGCATTTT
>many|NA|TRBV11-2|TRBJ1-3
CASSLFRNTIYF
TGTGCCAGCAGCTTATTCCGGAACACCATATATTTT